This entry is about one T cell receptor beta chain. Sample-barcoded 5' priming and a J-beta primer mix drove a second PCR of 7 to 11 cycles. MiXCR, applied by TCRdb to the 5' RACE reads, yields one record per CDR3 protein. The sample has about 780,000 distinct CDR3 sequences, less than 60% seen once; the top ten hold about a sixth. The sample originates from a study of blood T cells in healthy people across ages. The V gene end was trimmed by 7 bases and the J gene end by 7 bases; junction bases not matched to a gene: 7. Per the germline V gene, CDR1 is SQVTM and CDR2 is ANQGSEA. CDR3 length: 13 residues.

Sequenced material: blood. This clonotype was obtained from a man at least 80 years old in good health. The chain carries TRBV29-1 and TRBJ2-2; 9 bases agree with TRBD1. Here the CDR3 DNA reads TGCAGCGGGGTTACAGGGGGCAACGGGGAGCTGTTTTTT. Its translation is CSGVTGGNGELFF.